These 6 T cell receptor beta chains were sequenced from one sample in a study of neurological immune-mediated disorders. One entry per CDR3 protein, called by TCRdb with MiXCR from the 5' RACE reads. The sample has under 90,000 distinct CDR3 sequences, under 13% seen once. The sample consisted of PBMCs. These receptors were taken from a man aged 35-49 years in good health.

This clonotype was recorded at least ten times. This rearrangement joins TRBV6-2 or TRBV6-3 to TRBJ2-7, with D tentatively TRBD2 (6 bases). This CDR3 comprises 11 residues. V was cut by 10 bases and J by 7 bases, with 14 bases left in between. The germline gives CDR1 MNHEY, CDR2 SVGEGT. CDR3 sequence reads: CATGLPREQYF. DNA for the CDR3: TGTGCCACCGGACTACCTCGGGAGCAGTACTTC.

This clonotype was observed many times. The chain carries TRBV12-3 or TRBV12-4 and TRBJ2-1; D may be TRBD2 (6 bases). The V and J ends lost 3 bases and 8 bases respectively, with 14 bases between them. The CDR3 covers 14 residues. The CDR3 loop is CASSFTTSWYEQFF. CDR3 sequence (DNA): TGTGCCAGCAGTTTCACGACTAGTTGGTATGAGCAGTTCTTC.

The sample holds many counts of this clonotype. V and J are TRBV5-1 and TRBJ2-5; D gene ambiguous. The CDR3 covers 13 residues. Trimming left V 2 bases short and J 3 bases short, with 8 bases between. Germline CDR1 reads SGHRS; CDR2 reads YFSETQ. Written as DNA, the CDR3 is TGCGCCAGCAGCTTCTTCCTCAAAGAGACCCAGTACTTC. It encodes CASSFFLKETQYF.

This clonotype was counted at least ten times. The V gene is TRBV20-1, the J gene TRBJ2-2, with a weak D call TRBD2 (7 bases). The CDR3 spans 16 residues. V dropped 1 base and J dropped 6 bases, with 18 bases sitting between them. Germline V CDR1 and CDR2: DFQATT, SNEGSKA (reference sequence). CDR3 sequence: CSARVRGRVHSGELFF. CDR3 sequence (DNA): TGCAGTGCTAGAGTGAGGGGGAGGGTCCATTCCGGGGAGCTGTTTTTT.

Worth noting for this clonotype: Since a much larger clone is just one base distant, this may be a read error. The genes are TRBV9 and TRBJ2-7; D possibly corresponds to TRBD1 (6 bases). From germline, CDR1 is SGDLS and CDR2 YYNGEE. V lost 3 bases, J lost 4 bases, and 14 bases lay in between. The CDR3 extends over 14 amino acids. The CDR3 nucleotides are TGTGCCAGCAGCGAGTCAGGGGATAGATACGAGCAGTACTTC. Its translation: CASSESGDRYEQYF.

Ten or more counts support this clonotype. The J gene is TRBJ1-3, the V gene TRBV6-5; 7 positions agree with TRBD1. The CDR3 consists of 12 residues. CDR1 is MNHEY, CDR2 SVGAGI, per germline. Trimming removed 10 bases from V and 2 bases from J; junction bases left unmatched: 2. The CDR3 DNA is TGTGCCACCACAGGGGCTGGAAACACCATATATTTT. Protein product: CATTGAGNTIYF.